This T cell receptor beta chain was recovered during a study of blood T cell repertoires in COVID-19. Study overall: Sites across the United States, Italy and Spain contributed samples from acute and convalescent COVID-19. The analysed material was cDNA or gDNA that came from T cells, B-cell-depleted T cells, or PBMCs.

Germline CDR1 and CDR2: WSHSY and SAAADI. The CDR3 spans 15 residues. V lost 8 bases to trimming and J lost 6 bases; unmatched junction nucleotides: 13. Assay: immunoSEQ multiplex PCR; the TCRdb copy retains only in-frame clones and omits some. The repertoire includes around 290,000 clones, roughly 92% of them detected once, and 2.2% sits in the top ten. Seattle researchers signed up patients amid active infection and tracked them longitudinally. This clonotype was sampled from a woman aged 25-40 years with COVID-19, enrolled during active disease. This chain connects TRBV10-2 to TRBJ2-7, with TRBD2 matching over 10 bases. Sequencing used peripheral blood. Here the CDR3 reads CASGGLAGEGGEQYF. Here the CDR3 DNA reads TGCGCCAGCGGGGGGCTAGCGGGAGAAGGAGGCGAGCAGTACTTC.